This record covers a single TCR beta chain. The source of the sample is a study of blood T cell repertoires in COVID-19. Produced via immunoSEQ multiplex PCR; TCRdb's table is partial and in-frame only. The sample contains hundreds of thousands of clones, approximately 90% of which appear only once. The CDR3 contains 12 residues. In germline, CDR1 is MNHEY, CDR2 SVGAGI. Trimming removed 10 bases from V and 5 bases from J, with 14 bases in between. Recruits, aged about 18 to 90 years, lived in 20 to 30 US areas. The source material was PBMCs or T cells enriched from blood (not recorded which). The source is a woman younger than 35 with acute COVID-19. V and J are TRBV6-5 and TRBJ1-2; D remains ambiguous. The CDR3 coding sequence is TGTGCCATTTTCATTGCGCTTTATGGCTACACCTTC. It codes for CAIFIALYGYTF.